Listed here are 23 T cell receptor beta chains from one sample, sequenced in a study of cytomegalovirus exposure and HLA in healthy donors. Clones were read by immunoSEQ multiplex PCR, and TCRdb kept only the in-frame ones, dropping some. The table shows about 240,000 clones, with around 85% occurring only once. Sequencing was performed on PBMCs. The receptors stem from a woman in her thirties in good health and CMV-seropositive.

This clone was seen only once. This chain joins TRBV30 and TRBJ2-3; 7 bases map to TRBD2. Germline loops: CDR1 GTSNPN, CDR2 SVGIG (reference sequence). J gave up 6 bases and V 0 bases, and 15 bases lay outside the gene matches. This CDR3 is 17 amino acids long. The CDR3 loop is CAWSVNLLGGSSDTQYF. The CDR3, as DNA: TGTGCCTGGAGTGTAAACCTCCTTGGCGGGAGTAGCGATACGCAGTATTTT.

The gene calls are TRBV7-2 and TRBJ1-1; D is unresolved. The V end lost 1 base, the J end lost 2 bases, and 8 bases lay between the germline ends. The CDR3 contains 14 residues. Germline V gene sequence: CDR1 SGHTA, CDR2 FQGNSA. The CDR3 DNA follows: TGTGCCAGCAGCTTAGGGTTAGCTAACACTGAAGCTTTCTTT. Translating it yields CASSLGLANTEAFF. The whole variable domain, filled in from reference TRBV7-2 and TRBJ1-1, reads GAGVSQSPSNKVTEKGKDVELRCDPISGHTALYWYRQSLGQGLEFLIYFQGNSAPDKSGLPSDRFSAERTGGSVSTLTIQRTQQEDSAVYLCASSLGLANTEAFFGQGTRLTVV.

The CDR3 spells CASVLDGNVYNEQFF. The CDR3 DNA reads as TGTGCCAGCGTATTGGACGGGAACGTCTACAATGAGCAGTTCTTC. This chain links TRBV28 with TRBJ2-1, with D maybe TRBD2 (5 bases). Trimming took off 8 bases at V and 3 bases at J, with 17 bases between the two ends. The CDR3 consists of 15 residues. Germline assignment: CDR1 MDHEN and CDR2 SYDVKM.

The chain uses TRBV27 and TRBJ2-1; unclear D gene. This CDR3 comprises 16 residues. In germline, CDR1 is MNHEY, CDR2 SMNVEV (reference sequence). Trimming took off 0 bases at V and 1 base at J, with 10 bases between the two ends. The CDR3 reads CASSLSRRGSYNEQFF. CDR3 coding DNA: TGTGCCAGCAGTTTATCTCGTCGAGGATCCTACAATGAGCAGTTCTTC.

The V gene is TRBV5-4, the J gene TRBJ1-5, with 8 bases aligning to TRBD1. The CDR3 totals 18 residues. Germline V CDR1 and CDR2: SGHNT, YYREEE (reference sequence). V trimming: 0 bases; J trimming: 1 base; junction bases outside the gene matches: 9. CDR3 residues: CASSLGRTGRGSNQPQHF. DNA of the CDR3: TGTGCCAGCAGCTTGGGTAGGACAGGGAGAGGGAGCAATCAGCCCCAGCATTTT.

This chain uses TRBV19 with TRBJ1-2; 8 nucleotides align to TRBD1. The junction had 11 bases not matched to a gene; V was cut back by 5 bases and J by 3 bases. The CDR3 covers 16 residues. Germline V gene data show CDR1 as LNHDA and CDR2 as SQIVND (reference sequence). CDR3 amino acids: CASSSSSRGPDYGYTF. CDR3 DNA sequence: TGTGCCAGTAGTTCCTCCTCCAGGGGGCCCGACTATGGCTACACCTTC.

This clone was found a few times. V usage is TRBV7-9 and J usage is TRBJ2-7; TRBD2 aligns across 10 bases. The germline V gene has CDR1 SEHNR and CDR2 FQNEAQ (reference sequence). V lost 6 bases and J lost 0; bases outside the gene matches: 14. The CDR3 covers 18 residues. CDR3 amino acids: CASRLRTPAGGTSYEQYF. The CDR3 bases are TGTGCCAGCAGACTACGGACCCCAGCGGGAGGGACCTCCTACGAGCAGTACTTC. Full variable domain (remainder filled in from reference TRBV7-9 and TRBJ2-7): DTGVSQNPRHKITKRGQNVTFRCDPISEHNRLYWYRQTLGQGPEFLTYFQNEAQLEKSRLLSDRFSAERPKGSFSTLEIQRTEQGDSAMYLCASRLRTPAGGTSYEQYFGPGTRLTVT.

This clone showed up just once. V gene TRBV5-1 combines with J gene TRBJ2-5; 9 nucleotides match TRBD2. The CDR3 is 16 amino acids. Losses at the gene ends were 0 bases for V and 0 bases for J; bases not matched to a gene: 3. CDR1 and CDR2 (germline): SGHRS, YFSETQ. The CDR3 spells CASSLGPSGDQETQYF. The CDR3 coding sequence is TGCGCCAGCAGCTTGGGACCTAGCGGGGACCAAGAGACCCAGTACTTC.

The J gene is TRBJ2-7, the V gene TRBV6-1, with 10 bases matching TRBD1. This CDR3 spans 18 amino acids. Looked up from germline, CDR1 is MNHNS and CDR2 is SASEGT. The ends lost 4 bases at V and 1 base at J; junction bases unmatched: 13. The DNA for the CDR3 is TGTGCCAGCAGTGGTTTATTGGGCGGGACAGGGGCTTCCTACGAGCAGTACTTC. It encodes CASSGLLGGTGASYEQYF.

In DNA form, the CDR3 reads TGCAGCGTTGTCCGGGCCGGGCGGGACAATGAGCAGTTCTTC. Translation gives CSVVRAGRDNEQFF. This chain links TRBV29-1 with TRBJ2-1; a weak D match, TRBD2 (5 bases). The CDR3 covers 14 residues. The germline V gene has CDR1 SQVTM and CDR2 ANQGSEA. With 4 bases removed from V and 5 bases from J, the gap between germline ends came to 15 bases.

The rearrangement joins TRBV27 to TRBJ2-1; TRBD2 matches 11 bases. The CDR3 is 16 residues long. The V gene's germline CDR1 is MNHEY and CDR2 SMNVEV (reference sequence). Losses at the gene ends were 3 bases for V and 4 bases for J; bases not matched to a gene: 5. CDR3 region: CASSFLGLAEYNEQFF. As DNA, the CDR3 is TGTGCCAGCAGTTTTTTGGGACTAGCGGAATACAATGAGCAGTTCTTC.

The chain recombines TRBV27 with TRBJ1-1; no firm D call. The V end lost 3 bases, the J end lost 11 bases, and 13 bases lay between the germline ends. Germline assignment: CDR1 MNHEY and CDR2 SMNVEV (reference sequence). This CDR3 region has 12 residues. CDR3 sequence reads: CASSFHGERAFF. CDR3 bases: TGTGCCAGCAGTTTTCACGGGGAGAGGGCTTTCTTT.

V usage is TRBV5-4 and J usage is TRBJ1-1, with 10 bases lining up with TRBD1. V was clipped by 3 bases and J by 4 bases; unmatched bases: 3. This CDR3 has 14 amino acids. Germline values: CDR1 SGHNT, CDR2 YYREEE (reference sequence). DNA for the CDR3: TGTGCCAGCAGCTCCCGGGACAGGGGCACTGAAGCTTTCTTT. This translates into CASSSRDRGTEAFF.

This clone was seen once. The chain has TRBV6-1 and TRBJ1-3; a possible D gene is TRBD1 (5 bases). The V end lost 0 bases, the J end lost 0 bases, and 9 bases lay between the germline ends. The CDR3 loop spans 16 amino acids. From germline, CDR1 is MNHNS and CDR2 SASEGT. The CDR3 protein is CASSEANRLSGNTIYF. The CDR3 DNA sequence: TGTGCCAGCAGTGAAGCCAACAGGCTCTCTGGAAACACCATATATTTT.

This clone appeared once. The chain carries TRBV7-2 and TRBJ2-1; 13 bases line up with TRBD2. The CDR3 contains 15 residues. CDR1 is SGHTA, CDR2 FQGNSA, per germline. Trimming removed 4 bases from V and 6 bases from J; junction bases left unmatched: 3. The DNA of the CDR3 is TGTGCCAGCAGCTACCGGACTAGCGGGAGCAATGAGCAGTTCTTC. As protein: CASSYRTSGSNEQFF.

This chain links TRBV27 with TRBJ2-7; 9 bases map to TRBD2. The germline V gene has CDR1 MNHEY and CDR2 SMNVEV (reference sequence). V lost 6 bases to trimming and J lost 4 bases; unmatched junction nucleotides: 16. This CDR3 is 17 amino acids long. The CDR3 is CASSPAGGLGPSYEQYF. CDR3 in DNA: TGTGCCAGCAGCCCCGCGGGAGGGCTCGGCCCTTCTTACGAGCAGTACTTC.

This clone has only one observation. The V and J genes are TRBV27 and TRBJ2-7; 10 nucleotides match TRBD1. This CDR3 has 16 amino acids. The J segment lost 3 bases and the V segment lost 0 bases, leaving 5 bases of the junction unmatched. CDR1 is MNHEY, CDR2 SMNVEV, per germline (reference sequence). Here the CDR3 DNA reads TGTGCCAGCAGTTTATCCGCGGACAGGGGGATCTACGAGCAGTACTTC. It yields the protein CASSLSADRGIYEQYF.

V gene TRBV11-2 combines with J gene TRBJ2-2; a possible D gene is TRBD2 (6 bases). V was shortened by 6 bases and J by 0 bases, with 8 bases between the two germline ends. CDR1 SGHAT and CDR2 FQNNGV come from the germline V gene. This CDR3 region has 14 residues. The CDR3 sequence is CASSWGANTGELFF. The CDR3 DNA is TGTGCCAGCAGTTGGGGGGCGAACACCGGGGAGCTGTTTTTT.

The rearrangement uses TRBV7-9 and TRBJ2-6; D unclear. The V end was cut by 6 bases, the J end by 0 bases, with 12 bases between. The CDR3 is 16 amino acids. Germline CDR1 SEHNR, CDR2 FQNEAQ (reference sequence). CDR3 region: CASRTLSVSGANVLTF. Written as DNA, the CDR3 is TGTGCCAGCAGAACCCTCAGCGTCTCTGGGGCCAACGTCCTGACTTTC.

This sequence joins TRBV28 and TRBJ2-3; 8 nucleotides line up with TRBD2. Germline V gene lookup returns CDR1 MDHEN and CDR2 SYDVKM. The junction had 8 bases not matched to a gene; V was cut back by 2 bases and J by 4 bases. The CDR3 is 16 residues long. The DNA of the CDR3 is TGTGCCAGCAGTTTAGCAAGGACTAGCTTTTCAGATACGCAGTATTTT. It codes for CASSLARTSFSDTQYF.

The chain employs TRBV6-1 and TRBJ2-7; 8 nucleotides agree with TRBD2. CDR1 MNHNS and CDR2 SASEGT come from the germline V gene. This CDR3 comprises 15 residues. With 7 bases clipped from V and 4 bases from J, the junction kept 12 bases outside the gene matches. The CDR3 here is CASTPTGGARYEQYF. CDR3 DNA sequence: TGTGCCAGCACCCCAACGGGGGGGGCGAGGTACGAGCAGTACTTC.

V usage is TRBV25-1 and J usage is TRBJ2-7; 11 bases line up with TRBD2. Trimming at V came to 10 bases and at J to 4 bases, leaving 9 bases not matched to a gene. CDR3 size: 14 residues. CDR1 is MGHDK, CDR2 SYGVNS, per germline. In DNA form, the CDR3 reads TGTGCCATCAACAAGGGACTAGCGGAGTACGAGCAGTACTTC. This translates into CAINKGLAEYEQYF.

The V gene is TRBV6-1, the J gene TRBJ2-1; 12 bases are a match to TRBD2. The V gene's germline CDR1 is MNHNS and CDR2 SASEGT. This CDR3 contains 15 residues. V was clipped by 3 bases and J by 16 bases; unmatched bases: 13. In DNA form, the CDR3 reads TGTGCCAGCAGTGATGCGGTGGCTAGCGGGAGGGGAGGATTCTTC. It translates to CASSDAVASGRGGFF.